The rows below give T cell receptor beta chains drawn from one sample of a study of human T cells and chemical hapten exposure. TCRdb called the RACE reads again in MiXCR, with one record for every CDR3 protein. Of about 340,000 distinct CDR3 sequences listed, around 7% are singletons. The sample here was whole blood, taken in connection with sensitization to the hapten diphenylcyclopropenone (DPC). The receptors stem from a woman in her late teens or twenties with alopecia areata. Some clones in this sample may be carry-over from other donors' samples. CDR3s include the opening cysteine and the closing phenylalanine or tryptophan. D genes are given only for firm matches. Where a row states a size, it is once, few, many or the class of an expanded clone; other rows omit it.

d_call: .
clone_size: few
v_call: TRBV11-2
j_call: TRBJ2-3
cdr3_aa: CASSVRVAGDTQYF
cdr3_nt: TGTGCCAGCAGCGTAAGGGTGGCCGGGGATACGCAGTATTTT

d_call: TRBD2
clone_size: .
v_call: TRBV19
j_call: TRBJ2-5
cdr3_aa: CASRRTSGGETQYF
cdr3_nt: TGTGCCAGTCGACGGACTAGCGGGGGAGAGACCCAGTACTTC

d_call: .
clone_size: many
v_call: TRBV20-1
j_call: TRBJ1-1
cdr3_aa: CSARPRLNTEAFF
cdr3_nt: TGCAGTGCTAGACCCCGGCTGAACACTGAAGCTTTCTTT

d_call: .
clone_size: many
v_call: TRBV5-6
j_call: TRBJ1-2
cdr3_aa: CASSLEASYGYTF
cdr3_nt: TGTGCCAGCAGCTTGGAGGCCAGCTATGGCTACACCTTC

d_call: TRBD1
clone_size: .
v_call: TRBV7-9
j_call: TRBJ2-4
cdr3_aa: CASSLQGALAKNIQYF
cdr3_nt: TGTGCCAGCAGCTTACAGGGGGCCTTAGCCAAAAACATTCAGTACTTC

d_call: .
clone_size: many
v_call: TRBV4-3
j_call: TRBJ2-3
cdr3_aa: CASSPWAGADTQYF
cdr3_nt: TGCGCCAGCAGCCCCTGGGCCGGGGCAGATACGCAGTATTTT

d_call: .
clone_size: few
v_call: TRBV7-9
j_call: TRBJ2-1
cdr3_aa: CASSLRVESSYNEQFF
cdr3_nt: TGTGCCAGCAGCTTAAGGGTGGAGAGCTCCTACAATGAGCAGTTCTTC

d_call: TRBD1
clone_size: .
v_call: TRBV7-9
j_call: TRBJ2-7
cdr3_aa: CASSSVPGQGSYEQYF
cdr3_nt: TGTGCCAGCAGCTCCGTCCCGGGACAGGGTTCCTACGAGCAGTACTTC

d_call: TRBD1
clone_size: .
v_call: TRBV6-1
j_call: TRBJ1-6
cdr3_aa: CASRRDSNSPLHF
cdr3_nt: TGTGCCAGCAGAAGGGACAGTAATTCACCCCTCCACTTT

d_call: .
clone_size: few
v_call: TRBV6-6
j_call: TRBJ1-5
cdr3_aa: CASSYRGLVAPENQPQHF
cdr3_nt: TGTGCCAGCAGTTACCGAGGCCTGGTGGCCCCGGAGAACCAGCCCCAGCATTTT

d_call: .
clone_size: many
v_call: TRBV6-1
j_call: TRBJ1-5
cdr3_aa: CASTIQYGQPQHF
cdr3_nt: TGTGCCAGCACCATCCAATACGGGCAGCCCCAGCATTTT

d_call: .
clone_size: once
v_call: TRBV20-1
j_call: TRBJ1-1
cdr3_aa: CSARDLVGDLTNLWDTEAFF
cdr3_nt: TGCAGTGCTAGAGATCTTGTCGGGGATCTGACAAACCTCTGGGACACTGAAGCTTTCTTT

d_call: .
clone_size: many
v_call: TRBV29-1
j_call: TRBJ2-3
cdr3_aa: CKRSTDTQYF
cdr3_nt: TGCAAGAGGAGCACAGATACGCAGTATTTT

d_call: .
clone_size: .
v_call: TRBV19
j_call: TRBJ1-4
cdr3_aa: CASSPLGKNEKLFF
cdr3_nt: TGTGCCAGTAGCCCCCTTGGAAAGAATGAAAAACTGTTTTTT

d_call: TRBD2
clone_size: few
v_call: TRBV11-2
j_call: TRBJ2-2
cdr3_aa: CASSTGGARTGELFF
cdr3_nt: TGTGCCAGCAGCACCGGGGGGGCACGGACCGGGGAGCTGTTTTTT

d_call: .
clone_size: .
v_call: TRBV7-2
j_call: TRBJ1-1
cdr3_aa: CASSRAGTEAFF
cdr3_nt: TGTGCCAGCAGCCGAGCAGGCACTGAAGCTTTCTTT

d_call: .
clone_size: many
v_call: TRBV24-1
j_call: TRBJ2-1
cdr3_aa: CATSDGPLYEQFF
cdr3_nt: TGTGCCACCAGTGATGGACCCCTATATGAGCAGTTCTTC

d_call: TRBD2
clone_size: few
v_call: TRBV4-3
j_call: TRBJ2-3
cdr3_aa: CASSQVLADPSEYF
cdr3_nt: TGCGCCAGCAGCCAAGTGCTAGCGGACCCGTCAGAGTATTTT

d_call: TRBD1
clone_size: many
v_call: TRBV12-3/TRBV12-4
j_call: TRBJ1-6
cdr3_aa: CASTERARGHSPLHF
cdr3_nt: TGTGCCAGCACCGAACGGGCAAGGGGGCACTCACCCCTCCACTTT

d_call: .
clone_size: many
v_call: TRBV3-1
j_call: TRBJ2-3
cdr3_aa: CASSQRWGGGTDTQYF
cdr3_nt: TGTGCCAGCAGCCAAAGATGGGGGGGCGGCACAGATACGCAGTATTTT

d_call: .
clone_size: few
v_call: TRBV6-5
j_call: TRBJ1-2
cdr3_aa: CASSRGPQGPNYGYTF
cdr3_nt: TGTGCCAGCAGTCGAGGTCCCCAGGGGCCTAACTATGGCTACACCTTC

d_call: .
clone_size: .
v_call: TRBV4-3
j_call: TRBJ1-2
cdr3_aa: CASSQDYHYGYTF
cdr3_nt: TGCGCCAGCAGCCAAGACTACCACTATGGCTACACCTTC

d_call: TRBD1
clone_size: few
v_call: TRBV28
j_call: TRBJ2-3
cdr3_aa: CASSEPGQRTDTQYF
cdr3_nt: TGTGCCAGCAGTGAGCCGGGACAGCGGACAGATACGCAGTATTTT

d_call: .
clone_size: .
v_call: TRBV2
j_call: TRBJ2-5
cdr3_aa: CASSPPRDTFQETQYF
cdr3_nt: TGTGCCAGCAGTCCTCCCCGGGACACCTTCCAAGAGACCCAGTACTTC

d_call: TRBD2
clone_size: many
v_call: TRBV12-5
j_call: TRBJ2-7
cdr3_aa: CASGLFAGGEQYF
cdr3_nt: TGTGCTAGTGGTTTGTTCGCGGGGGGGGAGCAGTACTTC

d_call: .
clone_size: many
v_call: TRBV6-2/TRBV6-3
j_call: TRBJ2-1
cdr3_aa: CASSFMGLAQYGEQFF
cdr3_nt: TGTGCCAGCAGTTTCATGGGGCTAGCCCAATACGGTGAGCAGTTCTTC

d_call: .
clone_size: .
v_call: TRBV3-1
j_call: TRBJ1-6
cdr3_aa: CASSLKERGGNSPLHF
cdr3_nt: TGTGCCAGCAGCCTCAAAGAGAGGGGCGGTAATTCACCCCTCCACTTT

d_call: TRBD1
clone_size: .
v_call: TRBV7-3
j_call: TRBJ2-7
cdr3_aa: CASSPGTGRDSYEQYF
cdr3_nt: TGTGCCAGCAGCCCTGGGACAGGGAGGGACTCCTACGAGCAGTACTTC

d_call: TRBD1
clone_size: .
v_call: TRBV4-1
j_call: TRBJ1-1
cdr3_aa: CASSQGLDRADTEAFF
cdr3_nt: TGCGCCAGCAGCCAAGGTCTAGACAGGGCCGACACTGAAGCTTTCTTT

d_call: .
clone_size: many
v_call: TRBV7-2
j_call: TRBJ1-2
cdr3_aa: CASSNTGSYGYTF
cdr3_nt: TGTGCCAGCAGCAATACAGGGTCCTATGGCTACACCTTC

d_call: .
clone_size: .
v_call: TRBV12-5
j_call: TRBJ1-4
cdr3_aa: CASGLVPGRQNEKLFF
cdr3_nt: TGTGCTAGTGGTTTGGTCCCGGGACGGCAAAATGAAAAACTGTTTTTT

d_call: TRBD1
clone_size: many
v_call: TRBV2
j_call: TRBJ2-3
cdr3_aa: CASSRDSPLLDTQYF
cdr3_nt: TGTGCCAGCAGCAGGGACAGTCCCCTGCTGGATACGCAGTATTTT

d_call: .
clone_size: .
v_call: TRBV6-5
j_call: TRBJ2-1
cdr3_aa: CASSYDRGSYNEQFF
cdr3_nt: TGTGCCAGCAGTTACGACCGCGGTTCCTACAATGAGCAGTTCTTC

d_call: .
clone_size: many
v_call: TRBV12-3/TRBV12-4
j_call: TRBJ1-3
cdr3_aa: CASSPSGSGNTIYF
cdr3_nt: TGTGCCAGCAGTCCCTCGGGGTCTGGAAACACCATATATTTT

d_call: .
clone_size: many
v_call: TRBV28
j_call: TRBJ1-2
cdr3_aa: CASSLDRILRDYGYTF
cdr3_nt: TGTGCCAGCAGTTTAGACAGGATCCTTCGAGACTATGGCTACACCTTC

d_call: TRBD2
clone_size: .
v_call: TRBV18
j_call: TRBJ2-3
cdr3_aa: CASSPPSGVPDTQYF
cdr3_nt: TGTGCCAGCTCACCACCTAGCGGGGTGCCAGATACGCAGTATTTT

d_call: TRBD1
clone_size: .
v_call: TRBV19
j_call: TRBJ2-6
cdr3_aa: CASTPRRTGEGANVLTF
cdr3_nt: TGTGCCAGTACCCCCCGACGGACAGGGGAAGGGGCCAACGTCCTGACTTTC

d_call: .
clone_size: many
v_call: TRBV7-8
j_call: TRBJ1-6
cdr3_aa: CASSLSAYNSPLHF
cdr3_nt: TGTGCCAGCAGCTTGAGTGCTTATAATTCACCCCTCCACTTT

d_call: .
clone_size: few
v_call: TRBV2
j_call: TRBJ1-2
cdr3_aa: CASREGDGSYGYTF
cdr3_nt: TGTGCCAGCAGGGAGGGGGACGGCTCCTATGGCTACACCTTC

d_call: .
clone_size: few
v_call: TRBV4-1
j_call: TRBJ1-4
cdr3_aa: CASSQEIFPNEKLFF
cdr3_nt: TGCGCCAGCAGCCAAGAAATATTCCCAAATGAAAAACTGTTTTTT

d_call: .
clone_size: few
v_call: TRBV2
j_call: TRBJ1-5
cdr3_aa: CASSERGQPQHF
cdr3_nt: TGTGCCAGCAGTGAAAGGGGGCAGCCCCAGCATTTT

d_call: .
clone_size: many
v_call: TRBV12-3/TRBV12-4
j_call: TRBJ1-1
cdr3_aa: CASTLTGHTEAFF
cdr3_nt: TGTGCCAGCACCTTGACCGGGCACACTGAAGCTTTCTTT

d_call: .
clone_size: few
v_call: TRBV28
j_call: TRBJ1-2
cdr3_aa: CASSSTDRINYGYTF
cdr3_nt: TGTGCCAGCAGTTCGACTGACAGGATTAACTATGGCTACACCTTC

d_call: .
clone_size: many
v_call: TRBV27
j_call: TRBJ2-6
cdr3_aa: CASRPYSGANVLTF
cdr3_nt: TGTGCCAGCAGGCCCTATTCTGGGGCCAACGTCCTGACTTTC

d_call: TRBD1
clone_size: .
v_call: TRBV4-3
j_call: TRBJ2-7
cdr3_aa: CASSQDDEGQLGYEQYF
cdr3_nt: TGCGCCAGCAGCCAAGACGATGAGGGACAGCTGGGCTACGAGCAGTACTTC

d_call: TRBD1
clone_size: .
v_call: TRBV5-1
j_call: TRBJ1-2
cdr3_aa: CASSSSTGTLDYGYTF
cdr3_nt: TGCGCCAGCAGCTCGTCGACAGGGACGCTAGACTATGGCTACACCTTC

d_call: TRBD1
clone_size: .
v_call: TRBV25-1
j_call: TRBJ1-5
cdr3_aa: CASSASGTVNQPQHF
cdr3_nt: TGTGCCAGCAGTGCCTCCGGGACAGTCAATCAGCCCCAGCATTTT

d_call: .
clone_size: few
v_call: TRBV12-3/TRBV12-4
j_call: TRBJ1-6
cdr3_aa: CASSVRPADSPLHF
cdr3_nt: TGTGCCAGCAGCGTTAGACCCGCGGATTCACCCCTCCACTTT

d_call: TRBD2
clone_size: few
v_call: TRBV7-2
j_call: TRBJ2-1
cdr3_aa: CASSLAPGTSGGFSEQFF
cdr3_nt: TGTGCCAGCAGCTTAGCCCCCGGGACTAGCGGGGGGTTTAGTGAGCAGTTCTTC

d_call: TRBD1
clone_size: many
v_call: TRBV29-1
j_call: TRBJ2-7
cdr3_aa: CSVEPRGQGLGLYSYEQYF
cdr3_nt: TGCAGCGTTGAACCCAGGGGACAGGGCCTTGGTCTTTACTCTTACGAGCAGTACTTC

d_call: .
clone_size: .
v_call: TRBV6-6
j_call: TRBJ1-1
cdr3_aa: CASSPHATGMNTEAFF
cdr3_nt: TGTGCCAGCAGCCCTCACGCCACGGGAATGAACACTGAAGCTTTCTTT

d_call: TRBD2
clone_size: .
v_call: TRBV5-1
j_call: TRBJ2-2
cdr3_aa: CASSQGLAGTGELFF
cdr3_nt: TGCGCCAGCAGCCAAGGACTAGCGGGGACCGGGGAGCTGTTTTTT

d_call: TRBD2
clone_size: many
v_call: TRBV12-5
j_call: TRBJ2-3
cdr3_aa: CASGRTSGAVADTQYF
cdr3_nt: TGTGCTAGTGGTCGGACTAGCGGGGCGGTTGCAGATACGCAGTATTTT

d_call: .
clone_size: few
v_call: TRBV21-1
j_call: TRBJ1-2
cdr3_aa: CASSTTGGVYHGYTF
cdr3_nt: TGTGCCAGCAGCACTACAGGGGGCGTCTATCATGGCTACACCTTC

d_call: TRBD1
clone_size: .
v_call: TRBV5-5
j_call: TRBJ1-1
cdr3_aa: CASSLGVTGMNTEAFF
cdr3_nt: TGTGCCAGCAGCTTGGGAGTGACAGGGATGAACACTGAAGCTTTCTTT

d_call: .
clone_size: many
v_call: TRBV7-6
j_call: TRBJ2-7
cdr3_aa: CASSRGTHQYGFHEQYF
cdr3_nt: TGTGCCAGCAGCCGCGGGACACACCAATACGGGTTCCACGAGCAGTACTTC

d_call: .
clone_size: many
v_call: TRBV3-1
j_call: TRBJ2-5
cdr3_aa: CASSQQGGETQYF
cdr3_nt: TGTGCCAGCAGCCAGCAGGGAGGAGAGACCCAGTACTTC